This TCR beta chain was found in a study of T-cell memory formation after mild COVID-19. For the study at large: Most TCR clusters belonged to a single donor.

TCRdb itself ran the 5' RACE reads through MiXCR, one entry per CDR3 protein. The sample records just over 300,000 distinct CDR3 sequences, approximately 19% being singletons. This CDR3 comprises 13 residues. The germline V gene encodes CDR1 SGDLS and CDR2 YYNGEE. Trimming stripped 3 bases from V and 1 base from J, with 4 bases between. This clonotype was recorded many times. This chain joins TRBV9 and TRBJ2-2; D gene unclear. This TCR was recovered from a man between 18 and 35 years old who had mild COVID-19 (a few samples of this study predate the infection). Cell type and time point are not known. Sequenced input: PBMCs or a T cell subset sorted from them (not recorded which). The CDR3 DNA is TGTGCCAGCAGCGGACAGAACACCGGGGAGCTGTTTTTT. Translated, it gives CASSGQNTGELFF.